The source of this T cell receptor beta chain is a study of blood T cell repertoires in COVID-19. Germline V gene data show CDR1 as SNHLY and CDR2 as FYNNEI. The CDR3 consists of 14 residues. V was pared by 4 bases and J by 4 bases, with 4 bases of the junction left unmatched. In the authors' workflow: The assay estimated nucleated cells by amplifying reference gene primers. Clones were read by immunoSEQ multiplex PCR, and TCRdb kept only the in-frame ones, dropping some. V and J calls plus clone size are reproduced from that table; the DNA served to infer D and trimming. The sample yields 450,000 to 500,000 clones, roughly 87% seen once.

Sequences were obtained from PBMCs or T cells enriched from blood (not recorded which). The clonotype comes from a woman aged 18-29 years who had recovered from COVID-19. This chain connects TRBV2 to TRBJ1-2; TRBD1 matches 9 bases. CDR3 nucleotides: TGTGCCAGCAGTGTGGGACAGGGCACCTATGGCTACACCTTC. Translated, it gives CASSVGQGTYGYTF.